This T cell receptor (beta chain) emerged from a study of blood T cell repertoires in COVID-19. This CDR3 is 16 amino acids long. Germline V gives CDR1 MNHEY, CDR2 SVGAGI. Trimming at V came to 2 bases and at J to 7 bases, leaving 13 bases not matched to a gene. Clones were read by immunoSEQ multiplex PCR, and TCRdb kept only the in-frame ones, dropping some. The table lists under 35,000 clones, roughly 85% of them singletons. The V and J genes are TRBV6-5 and TRBJ1-2, with 7 nucleotides matching TRBD1. The source is a human donor in a cohort sampled during active COVID-19. Sequencing was done on a sample of peripheral blood. The CDR3 here is CASSYGDDRARLGYTF. The CDR3 DNA is TGTGCCAGCAGTTACGGGGATGACAGGGCGCGCCTTGGCTACACCTTC.